The 14 T cell receptor beta chains below were found in one sample sequenced in a study of technical replicates of blood from a few donors. Clones were read by immunoSEQ multiplex PCR, and TCRdb kept only the in-frame ones, dropping some. The table lists around 62,000 clones, 95% to 98% of them singletons. Material for sequencing was T cells isolated from PBMCs. The origin of the receptors is a human donor in good health.

J is TRBJ2-3 and V is TRBV27, with 10 positions matching TRBD2. Germline CDR1 reads MNHEY; CDR2 reads SMNVEV (reference sequence). The V gene end was trimmed by 6 bases and the J gene end by 4 bases; junction bases not matched to a gene: 10. The CDR3 is made up of 16 amino acids. DNA of the CDR3: TGTGCCAGCAGCTTGCTTAGCGGGAGGCATCCAGATACGCAGTATTTT. This sequence encodes CASSLLSGRHPDTQYF.

The chain uses TRBV9 and TRBJ1-2; tentative D call: TRBD1 (5 bases). The germline CDR1 and CDR2 sequences are SGDLS and YYNGEE. Between the trimmed V and J ends, which lost 5 bases and 7 bases, there was a span of 15 bases. The CDR3 totals 13 residues. The CDR3 is CASSPGKGLGYTF. The CDR3 nucleotides are TGTGCCAGCAGTCCAGGGAAGGGACTTGGCTACACCTTC.

The V call is TRBV5-6, the J call TRBJ2-3; maybe TRBD1 (8 bases). Germline CDR1 SGHDT, CDR2 YYEEEE. Trimming took off 4 bases at V and 5 bases at J, with 20 bases between the two ends. The CDR3 contains 16 residues. CDR3 bases: TGTGCCAGCAGCCTGCGGGGGCAGGGGGCAGGAGATACGCAGTATTTT. It encodes CASSLRGQGAGDTQYF. Full variable domain (missing parts from reference TRBV5-6 and TRBJ2-3): DAGVTQSPTHLIKTRGQQVTLRCSPKSGHDTVSWYQQALGQGPQFIFQYYEEEERQRGNFPDRFSGHQFPNYSSELNVNALLLGDSALYLCASSLRGQGAGDTQYFGPGTRLTVL.

CDR3 nucleotide sequence: TGTGCCAGCAGCGCACCAGCAACGGGACTAGCGGGGGGAAGAGTCTACGAGCAGTACTTC. This gives the protein CASSAPATGLAGGRVYEQYF. The chain joins TRBV13 to TRBJ2-7; 15 bases agree with TRBD2. V trimming: 5 bases; J trimming: 3 bases; junction bases outside the gene matches: 17. This CDR3 has 20 residues. CDR1 is PRHDT and CDR2 is FYEKMQ in the germline V gene (reference sequence).

The genes are TRBV4-1 and TRBJ1-5; D may be TRBD1 (6 bases). The CDR3 contains 16 residues. Trimming left V 4 bases short and J 7 bases short, with 20 bases between. Germline V gives CDR1 MGHRA, CDR2 YSYEKL. Here the CDR3 DNA reads TGCGCCAGCAGCCCCTACCACAAGACAGGAGAGCAGCCCCAGCATTTT. As protein: CASSPYHKTGEQPQHF.

The gene calls are TRBV7-6 and TRBJ1-6; D uncertain. Germline V gives CDR1 SGHVS, CDR2 FNYEAQ. This CDR3 comprises 15 residues. V lost 5 bases, J lost 7 bases, and 15 bases lay in between. CDR3 in amino acids: CASSPNGSPNSPLHF. The DNA for the CDR3 is TGTGCCAGCAGCCCCAACGGGAGCCCCAATTCACCCCTCCACTTT.

The chain combines TRBV28 with TRBJ1-1; 10 bases line up with TRBD1. J was trimmed by 5 bases and V by 5 bases; bases with no gene match: 5. The germline gives CDR1 MDHEN, CDR2 SYDVKM. The CDR3 loop spans 14 amino acids. The CDR3, as DNA: TGTGCCAGCAGTGGACAGGGGGGAAGGACTGAAGCTTTCTTT. Residues: CASSGQGGRTEAFF.

The chain employs TRBV2 and TRBJ1-6; a possible D gene is TRBD1 (5 bases). The CDR3 is made up of 12 amino acids. With 9 bases removed from V and 5 bases from J, the gap between germline ends came to 8 bases. Germline V gives CDR1 SNHLY, CDR2 FYNNEI. This CDR3 is CARQENNSPLHF. In DNA, the CDR3 is TGTGCCAGACAGGAAAATAATTCACCCCTCCACTTT.

DNA for the CDR3: TGTGCCAGTAGTATACGGGTTCCCTACGAGCAGTACTTC. Translated: CASSIRVPYEQYF. The J gene is TRBJ2-7, the V gene TRBV19, with unresolved D. Germline assignment: CDR1 LNHDA and CDR2 SQIVND (reference sequence). The CDR3 length is 13 residues. The V gene lost 2 bases and the J gene lost 2 bases, with 7 bases spanning the gap.

The chain recombines TRBV7-2 with TRBJ2-1; the match to TRBD2 covers 7 bases. The CDR3 spans 15 residues. Germline loops: CDR1 SGHTA, CDR2 FQGNSA. Trimming at V came to 3 bases and at J to 6 bases, leaving 8 bases not matched to a gene. Written as DNA, the CDR3 is TGTGCCAGCAGCTTCTCAGCGGGAAGGTCCAATGAGCAGTTCTTC. Its translation: CASSFSAGRSNEQFF.

This clone was seen a few times. J is TRBJ2-2 and V is TRBV30, with D possibly being TRBD1 (6 bases). CDR1 GTSNPN and CDR2 SVGIG come from the germline V gene (reference sequence). The CDR3 contains 14 residues. Trimming pared 2 bases from V and 4 bases from J, leaving 11 bases between. The CDR3 here is CAWSQGHFTGELFF. CDR3 sequence (DNA): TGTGCCTGGAGTCAGGGACACTTCACCGGGGAGCTGTTTTTT.

V usage is TRBV19 and J usage is TRBJ1-4; D is uncertain. Germline V gene lookup returns CDR1 LNHDA and CDR2 SQIVND (reference sequence). CDR3 length: 14 amino acids. Trimming took 9 bases from V and 1 from J, leaving 12 bases between them. In DNA form, the CDR3 reads TGTGCCAGCAGATCAAGGAGAACTAATGAAAAACTGTTTTTT. It translates to CASRSRRTNEKLFF.

The V and J genes are TRBV7-3 and TRBJ1-1, with D unresolved. The germline V and J ends were trimmed by 1 base and 1 base, with 7 bases remaining between them. The CDR3 is 14 residues long. Germline loops: CDR1 SGHTA, CDR2 FQGTGA. The chain's CDR3 is CASSLRQANTEAFF. The DNA for the CDR3 is TGTGCCAGCAGCTTAAGGCAGGCGAACACTGAAGCTTTCTTT.

This clone was observed a single time. V is TRBV28 and J is TRBJ2-2; D is perhaps TRBD1 (6 bases). Trimming removed 10 bases at V and 6 bases at J, with 12 bases between. Germline loops: CDR1 MDHEN, CDR2 SYDVKM. This CDR3 has 12 residues. The CDR3 DNA reads as TGTGCCATCTTACAGGGTTCCGGGGAGCTGTTTTTT. The encoded protein is CAILQGSGELFF.